This TCR beta chain was sequenced in a study of blood T cells in healthy people across ages (dated by TCRdb to 2014 to 2015). About the investigation overall: In model experiments, template switching captured about one uniquely barcoded TCR beta cDNA molecule for every two T cells. Donors were grouped into four age groups: young (average about 15 years), middle-aged (39), aged (about 60) and long-lived (roughly 80). The study measured age-related changes in TCR beta repertoire diversity using deep sequencing normalized with unique cDNA molecular identifiers. Two additional independent replicas of 1 million unique cDNA reads from the same blood draw were analyzed for two donors (one aged 18 to 29 and one aged 80 or older). Overall results and qualifications from the work: The percentage of naive T cells measured by flow cytometry correlated strongly with observed TCR beta diversity. Observed TCR beta diversity per million T cells fell roughly linearly with age, and a significant reduction was already apparent by age around 44. Bulk unsorted PBMC profiling prevented conclusive comparison of naive and antigen-experienced compartments. Compared with the aged group, the long-lived group had more naive CD4+ T cells, fewer expanded clones and increased TCR diversity, suggesting age selection. Because donor CMV infection status was unknown, age-related changes in expanded clonotypes were potentially confounded. Total diversity estimates from one million sequenced T cells were considered lower bounds and underestimates.

Points on this clonotype: Its antigen is not yet known. No base qualities exist here, and no much larger clone lies one base off it.

The CDR3 measures 12 amino acids from cysteine to phenylalanine. Of all the DNA, just the CDR3 is kept, 36 bases in frame from base 1. V loses 6 bases at its end and J loses 11 bases; junction bases beyond the gene matches: 9. Systemically healthy Caucasian individuals from Russia, some 40 in total and aged about 6 to 95 years, were included as donors. Each donor gave 9 to 10 milliliters of peripheral blood, collected into EDTA-treated Vacutainer tubes. Ficoll-Paque density-gradient centrifugation was used to isolate PBMCs, with at least 7 million per sample. Trizol reagent was used to extract total RNA from PBMCs, with at least 5 micrograms per sample. Naive CD45RAhigh/CD27high T cell percentages were measured by flow cytometry on a PBMC aliquot from every donor. Library prep was done by 5' RACE. Reads for this sample came from an Illumina HiSeq 2500. The second PCR ran for about 6 to 12 cycles and used a J-beta primer mix along with a sample-barcoded 5' primer. A template-switch 5' adaptor carrying 12 random nucleotides introduced a unique molecular identifier onto each TCR beta cDNA molecule. Each sample yielded at least 2.5 million CDR3-containing paired-end reads. First-strand cDNA synthesis was performed from all RNA using the Mint cDNA synthesis kit, with priming by a TRBC-specific oligonucleotide. All cDNA was treated with uracil-DNA glycosylase and then went through a first 18-cycle PCR with the universal primers M1SS and BC2_uni_R. Processing in the source paper ran as follows. Normalization of each sample was performed by random selection of 1 million high-quality reads, each carrying a distinct molecular identifier. Reads sharing molecular identifiers were discarded rather than binned into consensus sequences. MiTCR, set to a Q25 quality threshold and the strictest error-elimination algorithm, was used for CDR3 identification, clonotype clustering and error correction. A nonparametric unseen species model using Euler transformation provided a lower-bound estimate of total TCR beta diversity. TCRdb trimmed public reads at Q25 via fastp, called clones via MiXCR and kept in-frame beta chains. Every distinct CDR3 protein forms one entry, paired with its most common genes and DNA. These V and J calls rely on TCRdb rather than the paper's analysis. A total of about 500,000 distinct CDR3 sequences appear in this sample, 24% of them only once. Of the sample, just over 8.5% falls within the top ten clones.

These same records also appear under a second study, on T cells of mothers and their children. As the second publication notes: The donors were nine systemically healthy Caucasian individuals, made up of three mothers and their six children. cDNA synthesis consumed the entire amount of extracted RNA, loaded at roughly 1.5 ug RNA in each 15 ul reaction. In the second PCR, the M1S primer introduced both the sample barcodes and 2-4 random nucleotides. More than 8 million TCR beta CDR3 reads were obtained from each mother, and about 3 million reads were obtained from each child. TCR recombination output is similarly shaped by thymic selection in related and unrelated pairs, with a minor effect exerted by inherited differences. Normalized repertoire overlap was always slightly but never significantly higher in related than unrelated mother-child pairs. No persistent microchimeric T cell clones were detected, at a sensitivity of roughly 93 clones per million clonotypes. The study used deep NGS to compare TCR beta repertoires of mothers and children, seeking features distinguishing related mother-child pairs from unrelated individuals. On average, the children were around 11 +/- 4 years old, while the mothers were around 42 +/- 4 years old. Libraries were sequenced on Illumina HiSeq 2000 with 100+100 nt paired-end reads after adapter ligation with NEBNext reagents. To avoid cross-contamination, the mother libraries and the child libraries were prepared a month apart and sequenced in separate runs. Each donor had between roughly 450,000 and 2,100,000 distinct TCR beta clonotypes identified. Naive TCR beta clonotypes were estimated from low-frequency clonotypes matched to each donor's FACS-determined naive share, without sorting.

The receptor's source is a boy younger than 18 in good health. Rearrangement joined TRBV12-3 or TRBV12-4 to TRBJ2-5; TRBD1 agrees with 7 junctional bases. Material for sequencing was blood. The bases read TGTGCCAGCAGCCGACAGGGCATTCGGCAGTACTTC. It is translated as CASSRQGIRQYF.